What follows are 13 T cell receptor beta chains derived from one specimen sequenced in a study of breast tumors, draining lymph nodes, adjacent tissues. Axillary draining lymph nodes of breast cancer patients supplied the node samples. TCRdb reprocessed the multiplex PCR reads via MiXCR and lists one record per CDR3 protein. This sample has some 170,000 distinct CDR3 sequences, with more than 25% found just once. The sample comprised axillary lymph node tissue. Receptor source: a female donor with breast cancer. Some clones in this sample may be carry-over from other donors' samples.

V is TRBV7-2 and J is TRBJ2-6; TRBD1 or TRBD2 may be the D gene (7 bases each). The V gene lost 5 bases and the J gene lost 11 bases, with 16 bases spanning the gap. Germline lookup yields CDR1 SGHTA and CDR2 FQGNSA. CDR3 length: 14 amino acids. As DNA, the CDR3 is TGTGCCAGCAGCCTGCAGGGGGGGACCTACGTCCTGACTTTC. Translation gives CASSLQGGTYVLTF.

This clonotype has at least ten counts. CDR3 loop: CAISAGGNEQYF. CDR3 sequence (DNA): TGTGCCATCAGTGCAGGGGGCAACGAGCAGTACTTC. J is TRBJ2-7 and V is TRBV10-3; 8 nucleotides align to TRBD1. J lost 5 bases, V lost 4 bases, and 1 base had no gene match. This CDR3 region has 12 residues. The germline gives CDR1 ENHRY, CDR2 SYGVKD.

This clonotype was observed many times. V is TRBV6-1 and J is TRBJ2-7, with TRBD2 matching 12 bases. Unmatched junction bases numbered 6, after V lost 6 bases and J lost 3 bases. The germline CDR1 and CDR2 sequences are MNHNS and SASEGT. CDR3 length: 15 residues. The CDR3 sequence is CASRAGTSGHYEQYF. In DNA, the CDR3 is TGTGCCAGCAGGGCCGGGACTAGCGGGCACTACGAGCAGTACTTC.

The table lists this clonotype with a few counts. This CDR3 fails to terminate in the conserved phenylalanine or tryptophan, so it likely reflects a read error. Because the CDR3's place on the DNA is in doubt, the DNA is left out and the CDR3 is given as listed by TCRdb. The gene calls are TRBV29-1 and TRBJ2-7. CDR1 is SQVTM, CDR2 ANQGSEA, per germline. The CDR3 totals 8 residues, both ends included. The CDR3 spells CSVGQDGL.

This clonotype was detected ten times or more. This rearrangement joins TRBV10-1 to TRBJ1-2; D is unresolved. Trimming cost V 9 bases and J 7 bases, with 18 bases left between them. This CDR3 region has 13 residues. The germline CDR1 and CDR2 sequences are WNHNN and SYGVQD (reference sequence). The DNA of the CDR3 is TGCGCCAGGCCCCGATCTTTCCGGGGTGGCTACACCTTC. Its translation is CARPRSFRGGYTF.

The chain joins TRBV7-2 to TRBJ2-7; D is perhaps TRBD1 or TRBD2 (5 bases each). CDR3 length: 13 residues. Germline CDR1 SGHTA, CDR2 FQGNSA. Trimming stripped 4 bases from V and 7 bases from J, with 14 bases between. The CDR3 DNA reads TGTGCCAGCAGCTCCGGGACCCCGGGAGAGCAGTACTTC. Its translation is CASSSGTPGEQYF.

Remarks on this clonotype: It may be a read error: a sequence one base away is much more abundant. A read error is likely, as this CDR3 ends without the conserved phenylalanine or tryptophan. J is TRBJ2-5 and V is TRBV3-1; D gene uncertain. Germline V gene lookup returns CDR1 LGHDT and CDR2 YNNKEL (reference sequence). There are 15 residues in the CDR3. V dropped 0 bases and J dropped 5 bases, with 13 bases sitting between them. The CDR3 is CASSQDLGPRETQYL. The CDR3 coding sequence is TGTGCCAGCAGCCAAGATCTTGGGCCTCGGGAGACCCAGTACCTC.

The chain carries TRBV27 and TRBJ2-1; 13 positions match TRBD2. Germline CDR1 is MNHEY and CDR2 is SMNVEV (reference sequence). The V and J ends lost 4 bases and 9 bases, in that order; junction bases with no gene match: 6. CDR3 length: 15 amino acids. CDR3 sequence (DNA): TGTGCCAGCAGTTCAGGACTAGCGGGGGAAAGTGAGCAGTTCTTC. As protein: CASSSGLAGESEQFF.

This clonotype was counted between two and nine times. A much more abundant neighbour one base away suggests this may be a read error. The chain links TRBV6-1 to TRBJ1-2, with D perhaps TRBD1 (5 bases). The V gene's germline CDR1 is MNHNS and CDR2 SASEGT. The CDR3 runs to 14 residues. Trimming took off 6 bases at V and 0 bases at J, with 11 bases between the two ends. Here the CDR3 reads CASRLTVTNYGYTF. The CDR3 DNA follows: TGTGCCAGCAGACTGACAGTGACTAACTATGGCTACACCTTC.

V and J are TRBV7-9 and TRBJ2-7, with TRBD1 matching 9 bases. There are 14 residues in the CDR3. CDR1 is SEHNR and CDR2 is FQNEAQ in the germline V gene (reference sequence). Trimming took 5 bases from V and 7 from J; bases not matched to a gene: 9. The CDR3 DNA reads TGTGCCAGCAGCGCGACAGGGGGGTCGGGTGAGCAGTACTTC. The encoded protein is CASSATGGSGEQYF.

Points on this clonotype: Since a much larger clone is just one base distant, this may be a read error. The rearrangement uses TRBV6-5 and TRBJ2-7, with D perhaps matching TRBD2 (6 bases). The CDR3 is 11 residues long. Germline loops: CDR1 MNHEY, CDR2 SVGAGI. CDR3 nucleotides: TGTACCAGCAGTTACGGGAGCGAGCAGTACTTC. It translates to CTSSYGSEQYF.

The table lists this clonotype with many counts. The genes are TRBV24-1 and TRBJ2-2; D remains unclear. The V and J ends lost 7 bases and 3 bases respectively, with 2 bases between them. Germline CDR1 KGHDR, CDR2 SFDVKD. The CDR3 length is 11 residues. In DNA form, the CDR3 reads TGTGCCACCAGCTACACCGGGGAGCTGTTTTTT. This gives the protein CATSYTGELFF.

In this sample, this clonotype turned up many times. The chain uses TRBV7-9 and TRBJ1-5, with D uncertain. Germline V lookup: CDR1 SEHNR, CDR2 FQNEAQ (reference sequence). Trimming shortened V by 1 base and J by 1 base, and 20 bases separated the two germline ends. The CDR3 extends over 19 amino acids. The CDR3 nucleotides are TGTGCCAGCAGCTTAGGCGACCTTCGGCGGGGTCAGAGCAATCAGCCCCAGCATTTT. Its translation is CASSLGDLRRGQSNQPQHF.